This is a list of T cell receptor beta chains from one sample in a study of T cells after yellow fever vaccination. TCRdb itself ran the 5' RACE reads through MiXCR, one entry per CDR3 protein. Of fewer than 350,000 distinct CDR3 sequences in the sample, around 3.6% are singletons; the top ten hold around 20%. The sequencing used PBMCs, collected on the day of the yellow fever booster vaccination. The source of these receptors is a young man who received the YFV17D yellow fever vaccine. The CDR3 runs from the conserved cysteine through the conserved F or W. The order of the fields is J gene, D gene, clone size, V gene, CDR3 DNA, CDR3 protein. D genes are given only for firm matches. The size of a clone is reported for some rows only, either as once, few or many, or as a class for expanded clones.

j_call: TRBJ1-5
d_call: .
clone_size: .
v_call: TRBV20-1
cdr3_nt: TGCAGTGCTATGCAGGGAAATAGCAATCAGCCCCAGCATTTT
cdr3_aa: CSAMQGNSNQPQHF

j_call: TRBJ2-5
d_call: TRBD2
clone_size: .
v_call: TRBV3-1
cdr3_nt: TGTGCCAGCGGAGCAAGACTAGCGGTGATCGAGACCCAGTACTTC
cdr3_aa: CASGARLAVIETQYF

j_call: TRBJ2-1
d_call: .
clone_size: .
v_call: TRBV14
cdr3_nt: TGTGCCAGCAGCCATTTTGGTTTCTCCTACAATGAGCAGTTCTTC
cdr3_aa: CASSHFGFSYNEQFF

j_call: TRBJ1-1
d_call: .
clone_size: .
v_call: TRBV27
cdr3_nt: TGTGCCAGCAGTTTAGGGGGGTTGAGGACTGAAGCTTTCTTT
cdr3_aa: CASSLGGLRTEAFF

j_call: TRBJ1-1
d_call: .
clone_size: .
v_call: TRBV12-3/TRBV12-4
cdr3_nt: TGTGCCAGCAACCCGGAGTACTTGTACACTGAAGCTTTCTTT
cdr3_aa: CASNPEYLYTEAFF

j_call: TRBJ2-7
d_call: .
clone_size: many
v_call: TRBV7-2
cdr3_nt: TGTGCCAGCAGCTTCCAGGGGCTAGCCCACTACGAGCAGTACTTC
cdr3_aa: CASSFQGLAHYEQYF

j_call: TRBJ2-5
d_call: .
clone_size: many
v_call: TRBV10-3
cdr3_nt: TGTGCCATCAGTCCTACCCAATTCCAAGAGACCCAGTACTTC
cdr3_aa: CAISPTQFQETQYF

j_call: TRBJ1-5
d_call: TRBD1
clone_size: few
v_call: TRBV3-1
cdr3_nt: TGTGCCAGCAGCCAAGTGTCAGGGGGCGTATCACAGCCCCAGCATTTT
cdr3_aa: CASSQVSGGVSQPQHF

j_call: TRBJ1-2
d_call: TRBD1
clone_size: many
v_call: TRBV7-3
cdr3_nt: TGTGCCAGCAGCTTGGGACAGGGTGGCTATGGCTACACCTTC
cdr3_aa: CASSLGQGGYGYTF

j_call: TRBJ2-1
d_call: TRBD2
clone_size: few
v_call: TRBV7-9
cdr3_nt: TGTGCCAGCAGCACTGGGACTAGCGGGGGGGCCTTTTACAATGAGCAGTTCTTC
cdr3_aa: CASSTGTSGGAFYNEQFF

j_call: TRBJ1-6
d_call: .
clone_size: many
v_call: TRBV7-3
cdr3_nt: TGTGCCAGCAGCCCGGGACTGGCAAATTCACCCCTCCACTTT
cdr3_aa: CASSPGLANSPLHF

j_call: TRBJ2-3
d_call: .
clone_size: many
v_call: TRBV20-1
cdr3_nt: TGCAGTGCTAGAGCCCCGACTAGCACAGATACGCAGTATTTT
cdr3_aa: CSARAPTSTDTQYF

j_call: TRBJ2-5
d_call: .
clone_size: many
v_call: TRBV27
cdr3_nt: TGTGCCAGCAGTTTCCGGGCGTACCAAGAGACCCAGTACTTC
cdr3_aa: CASSFRAYQETQYF

j_call: TRBJ2-3
d_call: .
clone_size: many
v_call: TRBV18
cdr3_nt: TGTGCCAGCTCACAAGCTGGAGATACGCAGTATTTT
cdr3_aa: CASSQAGDTQYF

j_call: TRBJ2-2
d_call: .
clone_size: many
v_call: TRBV5-1
cdr3_nt: TGCGCCAGCAGCTTCACCGGGACTCAACCCGGGGAGCTGTTTTTT
cdr3_aa: CASSFTGTQPGELFF

j_call: TRBJ2-5
d_call: .
clone_size: .
v_call: TRBV7-3
cdr3_nt: TGTGCCAGCAGCTTAAATCATCGGGAGACCCAGTACTTC
cdr3_aa: CASSLNHRETQYF

j_call: TRBJ2-3
d_call: .
clone_size: many
v_call: TRBV5-4
cdr3_nt: TGTGCCAGCAGCTTTCCCGAGATCACAGATACGCAGTATTTT
cdr3_aa: CASSFPEITDTQYF